One and the same sample provided the 16 T cell receptor beta chains below, sequenced in a study of cytomegalovirus exposure and HLA in healthy donors. This PCR relied on a set of 60 Vbeta primers and 13 Jbeta primers. Produced via immunoSEQ multiplex PCR; TCRdb's table is partial and in-frame only. The table has under 150,000 clones, around 66% seen once; the top ten hold almost 8.5%. The specimen was PBMCs. The receptors derive from a man aged 18 to 35 in good health and CMV-seropositive.

With regard to this clone: Mismatch with germline at one junction end may stem from a read error. The chain carries TRBV5-4 and TRBJ1-2, with D possibly being TRBD1 (5 bases). The CDR3 spans 15 residues. Looked up from germline, CDR1 is SGHNT and CDR2 is YYREEE (reference sequence). CDR3 DNA: TGTGCCAGCAGCTTGTCCTCTGGCAGGGCAGATGGCTACCCCTTC. Its translation is CASSLSSGRADGYPF.

The chain carries TRBV29-1 and TRBJ1-1; D ambiguous. The CDR3 loop spans 11 amino acids. Trimming removed 4 bases at V and 4 bases at J, with 7 bases between. Germline CDR1 SQVTM, CDR2 ANQGSEA. CDR3 residues: CSVGPGTEAFF. For the CDR3, the DNA is TGCAGCGTTGGGCCGGGCACTGAAGCTTTCTTT.

The chain carries TRBV5-1 and TRBJ1-1; no clear D gene. The CDR3 has 12 amino acids. Germline V gene lookup returns CDR1 SGHRS and CDR2 YFSETQ. V lost 2 bases, J lost 7 bases, and 9 bases lay in between. In DNA, the CDR3 is TGCGCCAGCAGCTTTGCGGGGATTGAAGCTTTCTTT. Translating it yields CASSFAGIEAFF.

The chain employs TRBV10-2 and TRBJ1-1, with TRBD1 identical over 11 bases. Trimming at V came to 7 bases and at J to 11 bases, leaving 9 bases not matched to a gene. This CDR3 is 13 amino acids long. Germline assignment: CDR1 WSHSY and CDR2 SAAADI. CDR3 sequence reads: CASMGDRGERAFF. The DNA for the CDR3 is TGCGCCAGCATGGGGGACAGGGGGGAGAGGGCTTTCTTT.

The V call is TRBV2, the J call TRBJ2-7, with TRBD2 matching over 12 bases. J was trimmed by 2 bases and V by 5 bases; bases with no gene match: 7. The CDR3 runs to 16 residues. Germline lookup yields CDR1 SNHLY and CDR2 FYNNEI. The CDR3 protein is CASSPRTSGKTYEQYV. The CDR3, as DNA: TGTGCCAGCAGTCCCCGGACTAGCGGGAAAACCTACGAGCAGTACGTC.

This chain uses TRBV9 with TRBJ1-1; TRBD1 aligns across 10 bases. CDR1 and CDR2 (germline): SGDLS, YYNGEE. Trimming cost V 3 bases and J 4 bases; bases outside gene matches: 9. The CDR3 loop spans 16 amino acids. The CDR3 coding sequence is TGTGCCAGCAGCGGGCGACAGGGGGCAGGTGGCACTGAAGCTTTCTTT. Amino acid sequence: CASSGRQGAGGTEAFF.

This rearrangement joins TRBV15 to TRBJ1-2; the D gene is possibly TRBD1 (6 bases). This CDR3 has 15 residues. Per germline, CDR1 LNHNV and CDR2 YYDKDF (reference sequence). The ends were cut back, 8 bases at V and 3 bases at J, with 19 bases in the middle. The chain's CDR3 is CATGKTQGFHYGYTF. Written as DNA, the CDR3 is TGTGCCACCGGTAAGACTCAGGGGTTCCACTATGGCTACACCTTC.

V is TRBV11-3 and J is TRBJ1-2, with TRBD1 as a possible D gene (5 bases). Trimming cost V 0 bases and J 3 bases, with 17 bases left between them. This CDR3 region has 17 residues. The germline CDR1 and CDR2 sequences are SGHNT and YENEEA. The CDR3 sequence: CASSLDRWGTWDYGYTF. In DNA, the CDR3 is TGTGCCAGCAGCTTAGATCGTTGGGGCACGTGGGACTATGGCTACACCTTC.

The rearrangement uses TRBV2 and TRBJ2-7, with D possibly being TRBD1 (6 bases). The CDR3 spans 16 residues. The germline gives CDR1 SNHLY, CDR2 FYNNEI. The ends were cut back, 5 bases at V and 0 bases at J, with 17 bases in the middle. The CDR3 DNA reads as TGTGCCAGCAGTTCGCTAAACAGGGACGGCTCCTACGAGCAGTACGTC. Its protein is CASSSLNRDGSYEQYV.

The chain joins TRBV18 to TRBJ1-3; unclear D gene. V was cut by 3 bases and J by 0 bases, with 15 bases left in between. The CDR3 totals 17 residues. From germline, CDR1 is KGHSH and CDR2 LQKENI. The DNA of the CDR3 is TGTGCCAGCTCACCGGGGAGAGAAGCGTTCTCTGGAAACACCATATATTTT. It codes for CASSPGREAFSGNTIYF.

This clone appeared many times. This chain links TRBV18 with TRBJ2-7, with a possible D match to TRBD2 (5 bases). The germline V and J ends were trimmed by 2 bases and 6 bases, with 14 bases remaining between them. Germline V gives CDR1 KGHSH, CDR2 LQKENI. There are 14 residues in the CDR3. In nucleotides, the CDR3 is TGTGCCAGCTCACCAATGATGTCAAGCGGCGAGCAGTACTTC. This codes for CASSPMMSSGEQYF. The variable domain in full, with the rest retrieved from reference TRBV18 and TRBJ2-7, is NAGVMQNPRHLVRRRGQEARLRCSPMKGHSHVYWYRQLPEEGLKFMVYLQKENIIDESGMPKERFSAEFPKEGPSILRIQQVVRGDSAAYFCASSPMMSSGEQYFGPGTRLTVT.

This clone appeared a single time. The rearrangement uses TRBV7-8 and TRBJ2-5; 9 positions agree with TRBD2. Per the germline V gene, CDR1 is SGHVS and CDR2 is FQNEAQ. The V and J ends lost 5 bases and 2 bases, in that order; junction bases with no gene match: 3. The CDR3 is 14 residues long. CDR3 sequence (DNA): TGTGCCAGCAGCCGAGCGGGGGGTCAAGAGACCCAGTACTTC. Protein product: CASSRAGGQETQYF. The full variable domain, rest sourced from reference TRBV7-8 and TRBJ2-5, is GAGVSQSPRYKVAKRGQDVALRCDPISGHVSLFWYQQALGQGPEFLTYFQNEAQLDKSGLPSDRFFAERPEGSVSTLKIQRTQQEDSAVYLCASSRAGGQETQYFGPGTRLLVL.

The CDR3 sequence is CASSFDRRNSPLHF. CDR3 in DNA: TGCGCCAGCAGCTTTGACAGGCGGAATTCACCCCTCCACTTT. The chain couples TRBV5-1 to TRBJ1-6, with D possibly TRBD1 on 6 matching bases. The V gene lost 2 bases and the J gene lost 7 bases, with 10 bases spanning the gap. The germline V gene has CDR1 SGHRS and CDR2 YFSETQ. The CDR3 runs 14 residues.

The V call is TRBV18, the J call TRBJ2-1; D not resolved. This CDR3 is 13 amino acids long. In germline, CDR1 is KGHSH, CDR2 LQKENI. The germline V and J ends were trimmed by 4 bases and 4 bases, with 8 bases remaining between them. The CDR3 nucleotides are TGTGCCAGCTCACTAGTAACTTACAATGAGCAGTTCTTC. Translated: CASSLVTYNEQFF.

This sequence joins TRBV4-1 and TRBJ2-1, with D possibly matching TRBD1 (6 bases). The germline CDR1 and CDR2 sequences are MGHRA and YSYEKL. V was shortened by 1 base and J by 2 bases, with 15 bases between the two germline ends. The CDR3 runs 17 residues. This CDR3 is CASSQGRGQRAYNEQFF. The CDR3 DNA is TGCGCCAGCAGCCAAGGACGAGGACAGAGAGCCTACAATGAGCAGTTCTTC.

The chain joins TRBV7-3 to TRBJ2-6, with no clear D. Germline V lookup: CDR1 SGHTA, CDR2 FQGTGA. The CDR3 loop spans 15 amino acids. Trimming took 2 bases from V and 4 from J, leaving 9 bases between them. The chain's CDR3 is CASSLSGAGANVLTF. The CDR3, as DNA: TGTGCCAGCAGCTTATCAGGCGCGGGGGCCAACGTCCTGACTTTC.